These 22 T cell receptor beta chains were all obtained from the same sample, sequenced in a study of T-cell memory formation after mild COVID-19 (dated by TCRdb to the early 2020s). Library preparation was by 5' RACE. The sequencer was an Illumina NovaSeq 6000. In-frame beta chains were kept once TCRdb had trimmed the public reads at Q25 with fastp and called clones with MiXCR. Every CDR3 protein is listed once, alongside the most common genes and DNA of its rows. Recorded for this sample are roughly 450,000 distinct CDR3 sequences; over 15% of them occurred a single time. The ten largest account for 9% to 15% of the sample. The sequencing sample was made of PBMCs or a T cell subset sorted from them (not recorded which). The receptors were sampled from an adult woman who had mild COVID-19 (a few samples of this study predate the infection). The sample titles of this study are shuffled in the database, so cell type and time point are left out; the donor was told from shared clones.

The CDR3 DNA reads TGTGCCACCAGTGAGCTAGCGGTCCACGGTACGCAGTATTTT. Amino acid sequence: CATSELAVHGTQYF. This chain links TRBV24-1 with TRBJ2-3; 7 bases are a match to TRBD2. The J segment lost 8 bases and the V segment lost 4 bases, leaving 8 bases of the junction unmatched. The germline V gene encodes CDR1 KGHDR and CDR2 SFDVKD. This CDR3 comprises 14 residues.

This clonotype turned up a few times. V and J are TRBV15 and TRBJ1-2; 7 bases are a match to TRBD1. V was pared by 5 bases and J by 8 bases, with 8 bases of the junction left unmatched. The CDR3 extends over 13 amino acids. The germline gives CDR1 LNHNV, CDR2 YYDKDF (reference sequence). CDR3 region: CATSSPQGEGYTF. CDR3 DNA sequence: TGTGCCACCAGCTCCCCTCAGGGGGAGGGCTACACCTTC.

V and J are TRBV7-2 and TRBJ2-5; D is perhaps TRBD1 or TRBD2 (5 bases each). The CDR3 sequence is 13 residues long. V was pared by 3 bases and J by 5 bases, with 10 bases between. The germline gives CDR1 SGHTA, CDR2 FQGNSA. DNA for the CDR3: TGTGCCAGCAGCTTCGGGGCCTTGGAGACCCAGTACTTC. Residues: CASSFGALETQYF.

A few counts support this clonotype. CDR3 sequence (DNA): TGCGCCAGCAGCCCCGGATCGACCGCAGATACGCAGTATTTT. It specifies CASSPGSTADTQYF. The genes are TRBV5-1 and TRBJ2-3; no reliable D call. V lost 4 bases, J lost 4 bases, and 13 bases lay in between. This CDR3 comprises 14 residues. The germline V gene has CDR1 SGHRS and CDR2 YFSETQ.

This clonotype has a handful of counts. This chain connects TRBV7-2 to TRBJ2-7; TRBD1 matches 8 bases. This CDR3 contains 13 residues. V gave up 5 bases and J gave up 4 bases; unmatched junction bases: 4. Germline V gene data show CDR1 as SGHTA and CDR2 as FQGNSA. CDR3 loop: CASSTNRGYEQYF. CDR3 DNA: TGTGCCAGCAGCACCAACAGGGGGTACGAGCAGTACTTC.

The chain combines TRBV11-3 with TRBJ2-3; D tentatively reads TRBD1 or TRBD2 (5 bases each). Trimming left V 5 bases short and J 2 bases short, with 14 bases between. This CDR3 is built from 15 residues. From germline, CDR1 is SGHNT and CDR2 YENEEA. As DNA, the CDR3 is TGTGCCAGCAGCGGGGACGGAGAGCACACAGATACGCAGTATTTT. Encoded protein: CASSGDGEHTDTQYF.

This clonotype was recorded many times. The gene calls are TRBV7-6 and TRBJ1-3; D call uncertain. V lost 0 bases, J lost 8 bases, and 17 bases lay in between. The CDR3 spans 16 residues. From germline, CDR1 is SGHVS and CDR2 FNYEAQ. The CDR3 is CASSLARQVGGDTIYF. CDR3 in DNA: TGTGCCAGCAGCTTAGCGCGTCAGGTCGGAGGTGACACCATATATTTT. The full variable domain, with the rest looked up from reference TRBV7-6 and TRBJ1-3, is GAGVSQSPRYKVTKRGQDVALRCDPISGHVSLYWYRQALGQGPEFLTYFNYEAQQDKSGLPNDRFSAERPEGSISTLTIQRTEQRDSAMYRCASSLARQVGGDTIYFGEGSWLTVV.

The table lists this clonotype with a few counts. The chain recombines TRBV5-1 with TRBJ2-5; D possibly matches TRBD1 or TRBD2 (5 bases each). The CDR3 loop spans 19 amino acids. CDR1 is SGHRS, CDR2 YFSETQ, per germline. V shed 5 bases and J shed 4 bases, with 30 bases lying between them. This CDR3 is CASRRGVTPTPSPGETQYF. CDR3 in DNA: TGCGCCAGCAGGAGGGGAGTAACACCCACCCCCTCCCCCGGAGAGACCCAGTACTTC. The full variable domain, in which reference TRBV5-1 and TRBJ2-5 provide the parts outside the CDR3, is KAGVTQTPRYLIKTRGQQVTLSCSPISGHRSVSWYQQTPGQGLQFLFEYFSETQRNKGNFPGRFSGRQFSNSRSEMNVSTLELGDSALYLCASRRGVTPTPSPGETQYFGPGTRLLVL.

This clonotype was observed a handful of times. The chain joins TRBV7-2 to TRBJ2-5; D gene ambiguous. Germline-derived CDR1 and CDR2 are SGHTA and FQGNSA. There are 14 residues in the CDR3. The germline V and J ends were trimmed by 5 bases and 1 base, with 11 bases remaining between them. Here the CDR3 DNA reads TGTGCCAGCAGCATAAGGTGGGGCCAAGAGACCCAGTACTTC. This translates into CASSIRWGQETQYF.

The CDR3, as DNA: TGCGCCAGCAGCCAAGATGGACTAGCGGGGACCACCGGGGAGCTGTTTTTT. Translation gives CASSQDGLAGTTGELFF. The chain uses TRBV4-3 and TRBJ2-2; 12 bases agree with TRBD2. Germline-derived CDR1 and CDR2 are LGHNA and YSLEER. With 0 bases clipped from V and 4 bases from J, the junction kept 3 bases outside the gene matches. The CDR3 runs to 17 residues.

The J gene is TRBJ2-3, the V gene TRBV5-1; the match to TRBD2 covers 8 bases. The V gene end was trimmed by 4 bases and the J gene end by 1 base; junction bases not matched to a gene: 5. This CDR3 is 15 amino acids long. Germline lookup yields CDR1 SGHRS and CDR2 YFSETQ. The CDR3, as DNA: TGCGCCAGCAGCATCGGGGGGGCTCGCACAGATACGCAGTATTTT. This sequence encodes CASSIGGARTDTQYF.

In this sample, this clonotype turned up a few times. The chain is built from TRBV7-9 and TRBJ2-7; 7 bases line up with TRBD2. Per germline, CDR1 SEHNR and CDR2 FQNEAQ (reference sequence). The CDR3 runs 15 residues. J lost 3 bases, V lost 1 base, and 6 bases had no gene match. This CDR3 is CASSLVAGVSYEQYF. The CDR3 DNA reads TGTGCCAGCAGCTTAGTGGCGGGAGTTAGCTACGAGCAGTACTTC. Drawing the rest from reference TRBV7-9 and TRBJ2-7, the complete variable domain is DTGVSQNPRHKITKRGQNVTFRCDPISEHNRLYWYRQTLGQGPEFLTYFQNEAQLEKSRLLSDRFSAERPKGSFSTLEIQRTEQGDSAMYLCASSLVAGVSYEQYFGPGTRLTVT.

The genes are TRBV6-1 and TRBJ2-5; D gene unclear. CDR1 MNHNS and CDR2 SASEGT come from the germline V gene. The CDR3 covers 16 residues. The ends were cut back, 1 base at V and 4 bases at J, with 16 bases in the middle. This CDR3 is CASSEGAGNSPETQYF. The CDR3 region has the DNA TGTGCCAGCAGTGAAGGAGCAGGCAACAGCCCAGAGACCCAGTACTTC.

The chain employs TRBV7-3 and TRBJ2-3; 8 nucleotides line up with TRBD2. From germline, CDR1 is SGHTA and CDR2 FQGTGA. The CDR3 spans 18 residues. V lost 5 bases, J lost 4 bases, and 17 bases stayed unmatched. CDR3 region: CASSVGLAAGSRPDTQYF. As DNA, the CDR3 is TGTGCCAGCAGCGTTGGACTAGCCGCAGGGTCCCGACCAGATACGCAGTATTTT.

This clonotype was counted a few times. The CDR3 DNA reads as TGTGCCAGCAGCGGGACTCTAGGGGCCCATACGCAGTATTTT. Translation: CASSGTLGAHTQYF. V usage is TRBV7-2 and J usage is TRBJ2-3, with D possibly being TRBD2 (6 bases). CDR1 SGHTA and CDR2 FQGNSA come from the germline V gene. CDR3 length equals 14 residues. Trimming cost V 5 bases and J 7 bases, with 16 bases left between them.

This clonotype was seen a few times. CDR3 sequence (DNA): TGTGCCAGCAGCTACAGAGATTATAGCAATCAGCCCCAGCATTTT. This sequence encodes CASSYRDYSNQPQHF. This chain connects TRBV5-5 to TRBJ1-5; no clear D gene. Germline values: CDR1 SGHKS, CDR2 YYEKEE (reference sequence). The CDR3 length is 15 residues. V lost 3 bases, J lost 0 bases, and 10 bases lay in between.

V is TRBV25-1 and J is TRBJ2-7; 11 nucleotides line up with TRBD2. CDR3 length: 14 amino acids. Per germline, CDR1 MGHDK and CDR2 SYGVNS. The ends lost 3 bases at V and 7 bases at J; junction bases unmatched: 5. The CDR3 here is CASSDSGRALEQYF. CDR3 DNA sequence: TGTGCCAGCAGTGATAGCGGGAGGGCCTTAGAGCAGTACTTC.

This chain links TRBV11-2 with TRBJ2-5; TRBD1 matches 10 bases. The CDR3 consists of 14 residues. Germline CDR1 SGHAT, CDR2 FQNNGV. V shed 6 bases and J 3 bases; nucleotides not matched to a gene: 4. The CDR3 DNA reads TGTGCCAGCAGATCGACAGGGGGCGAAGAGACCCAGTACTTC. Translation: CASRSTGGEETQYF.

The DNA for the CDR3 is TGTGCCAGCAGCTTAAACAGGCTCCAGTACGAGCAGTACTTC. Protein product: CASSLNRLQYEQYF. The genes are TRBV7-2 and TRBJ2-7; TRBD1 is a possible D gene (5 bases). The CDR3 is made up of 14 amino acids. V was trimmed by 2 bases and J by 4 bases, leaving 12 bases between them. Germline values: CDR1 SGHTA, CDR2 FQGNSA.

This clonotype has more than one count but fewer than ten. The chain is built from TRBV6-1 and TRBJ1-5, with TRBD1 matching 8 bases. The V and J ends lost 6 bases and 6 bases, in that order; junction bases with no gene match: 7. CDR3 length equals 14 residues. The germline CDR1 and CDR2 sequences are MNHNS and SASEGT. The CDR3 spells CASRGQGDFQPQHF. Here the CDR3 DNA reads TGTGCCAGCAGAGGACAGGGAGACTTTCAGCCCCAGCATTTT.

In its sample, this clonotype was seen a few times. The rearrangement uses TRBV20-1 and TRBJ2-1; 13 bases are a match to TRBD2. V lost 6 bases to trimming and J lost 9 bases; unmatched junction nucleotides: 8. This CDR3 spans 14 amino acids. Per germline, CDR1 DFQATT and CDR2 SNEGSKA (reference sequence). CDR3 sequence (DNA): TGCAGTGCCACACTAGCGGGGGGGAGCTTTGAGCAGTTCTTC. Amino acid sequence: CSATLAGGSFEQFF.

This clonotype was detected a few times. The V and J genes are TRBV2 and TRBJ2-7, with D hard to call. The CDR3 has 17 amino acids. The ends were cut back, 4 bases at V and 3 bases at J, with 22 bases in the middle. From germline, CDR1 is SNHLY and CDR2 FYNNEI. CDR3: CASSAHDGTARNYEQYF. The CDR3 nucleotides read TGTGCCAGCAGTGCTCACGATGGAACAGCGAGAAACTACGAGCAGTACTTC. The variable domain in full, with the rest retrieved from reference TRBV2 and TRBJ2-7, is EPEVTQTPSHQVTQMGQEVILRCVPISNHLYFYWYRQILGQKVEFLVSFYNNEISEKSEIFDDQFSVERPDGSNFTLKIRSTKLEDSAMYFCASSAHDGTARNYEQYFGPGTRLTVT.